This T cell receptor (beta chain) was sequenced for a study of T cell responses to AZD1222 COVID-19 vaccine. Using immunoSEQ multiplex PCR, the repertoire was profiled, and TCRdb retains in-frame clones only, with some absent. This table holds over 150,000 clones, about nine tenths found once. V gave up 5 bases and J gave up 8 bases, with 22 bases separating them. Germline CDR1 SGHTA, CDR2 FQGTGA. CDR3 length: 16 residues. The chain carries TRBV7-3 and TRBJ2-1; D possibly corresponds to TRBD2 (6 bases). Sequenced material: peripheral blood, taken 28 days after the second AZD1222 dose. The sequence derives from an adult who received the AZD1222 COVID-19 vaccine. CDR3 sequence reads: CASSISRDSQRHEQFF. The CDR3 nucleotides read TGTGCCAGCAGCATATCCAGGGACTCCCAGCGGCATGAGCAGTTCTTC.